The 30 T cell receptor beta chains below all came from one sample that was sequenced in a study of T-cell memory formation after mild COVID-19 (dated by TCRdb to the early 2020s). The receptor library was made with 5' RACE. TCRdb shows the sequencer as Illumina NovaSeq 6000. The public reads were quality trimmed at Q25 with fastp and then assembled into clones with MiXCR by TCRdb, keeping productive beta chains. CDR3 protein duplicates are merged, each entry listing the most common genes and DNA. Present in this sample are hundreds of thousands of distinct CDR3 sequences, 20% to 25% of which were seen just once. Jointly, the top ten make up approximately 22% of the sample. What was sequenced was PBMCs or a T cell subset sorted from them (not recorded which). Receptors were obtained from a man aged 18 to 29 who had mild COVID-19 (a few samples of this study predate the infection). The sample titles of this study are shuffled in the database, so cell type and time point are left out; the donor was told from shared clones.

This clonotype was counted ten times or more. The chain has TRBV5-1 and TRBJ2-3, with 11 bases fitting TRBD2. V was pared by 4 bases and J by 5 bases, with 3 bases of the junction left unmatched. The CDR3 loop spans 14 amino acids. Germline-derived CDR1 and CDR2 are SGHRS and YFSETQ. In nucleotides, the CDR3 is TGCGCCAGCAGCGCGGGACTAGCGGAAGATACGCAGTATTTT. Translating gives CASSAGLAEDTQYF.

This clonotype was detected many times. The V and J genes are TRBV27 and TRBJ2-3; tentative D call: TRBD2 (6 bases). The CDR3 has 14 residues. Germline V lookup: CDR1 MNHEY, CDR2 SMNVEV (reference sequence). V lost 6 bases and J 0 bases, leaving 10 bases between the germline ends. The CDR3: CASRLADSTDTQYF. The CDR3 DNA sequence: TGTGCCAGCAGATTAGCGGATAGCACAGATACGCAGTATTTT.

This clonotype was seen a few times. This rearrangement joins TRBV4-1 to TRBJ2-7; D perhaps matches TRBD1 (5 bases). Trimming pared 0 bases from V and 0 bases from J, leaving 9 bases between. Germline V CDR1 and CDR2: MGHRA, YSYEKL. The CDR3 extends over 15 amino acids. CDR3 DNA sequence: TGCGCCAGCAGCCAAGATCCAGGGTACTCCTACGAGCAGTACGTC. This translates into CASSQDPGYSYEQYV.

This clonotype appeared many times. V gene TRBV12-3 or TRBV12-4 combines with J gene TRBJ2-5; D call uncertain. This CDR3 is built from 13 residues. V lost 5 bases, J lost 4 bases, and 11 bases lay in between. The CDR3 loop reads CASSPLSGETQYF. As DNA, the CDR3 is TGTGCCAGCAGTCCCTTATCAGGAGAGACCCAGTACTTC.

The V call is TRBV20-1, the J call TRBJ1-4; tentative D call: TRBD1 (5 bases). Trimming took off 0 bases at V and 8 bases at J, with 13 bases between the two ends. CDR3 length equals 14 residues. Germline CDR1 reads DFQATT; CDR2 reads SNEGSKA (reference sequence). The CDR3 loop is CSARDRRGTEKLFF. The CDR3 DNA follows: TGCAGTGCTAGAGATAGGAGGGGAACCGAAAAACTGTTTTTT.

The chain joins TRBV4-2 to TRBJ1-2, with TRBD1 matching 7 bases. The germline CDR1 and CDR2 sequences are LGHNA and YNFKEQ. Trimming took 0 bases from V and 3 from J; bases not matched to a gene: 4. This CDR3 is built from 15 residues. The CDR3 reads CASSQDGGGDYGYTF. The DNA of the CDR3 is TGTGCCAGCAGCCAAGACGGAGGGGGCGACTATGGCTACACCTTC.

This clonotype was seen more than once but under ten times. This chain joins TRBV12-3 or TRBV12-4 and TRBJ1-2; 7 bases map to TRBD1. With V trimmed by 3 bases and J by 2 bases, 9 bases remained unmatched. CDR3 length: 16 amino acids. This CDR3 reads CASSFRQGNVNYGYTF. In DNA, the CDR3 is TGTGCCAGCAGTTTTAGACAGGGTAATGTGAACTATGGCTACACCTTC.

This clonotype has only a few counts. The chain is built from TRBV5-1 and TRBJ2-1, with 9 bases that match TRBD2. The germline V gene encodes CDR1 SGHRS and CDR2 YFSETQ. V gave up 5 bases and J gave up 6 bases; unmatched junction bases: 6. This CDR3 region has 14 residues. The CDR3 loop reads CASRYGGGANEQFF. The CDR3 DNA follows: TGCGCCAGCAGATATGGCGGGGGGGCCAATGAGCAGTTCTTC.

This clonotype appeared once. CDR3 DNA sequence: TGTGCCAGCAGCTTAGTGGGGACTAGCGGGGGTGGGGCGCAGTATTTT. This translates into CASSLVGTSGGGAQYF. The V call is TRBV7-2, the J call TRBJ2-3; 14 nucleotides agree with TRBD2. The germline V gene has CDR1 SGHTA and CDR2 FQGNSA. V shed 1 base and J 10 bases; nucleotides not matched to a gene: 7. This CDR3 has 16 amino acids. Variable domain in full (rest from reference TRBV7-2 and TRBJ2-3): GAGVSQSPSNKVTEKGKDVELRCDPISGHTALYWYRQSLGQGLEFLIYFQGNSAPDKSGLPSDRFSAERTGGSVSTLTIQRTQQEDSAVYLCASSLVGTSGGGAQYFGPGTRLTVL.

This clonotype turned up a few times. The rearrangement links TRBV5-4 to TRBJ2-3; D remains unclear. V dropped 0 bases and J dropped 1 base, with 6 bases sitting between them. CDR1 SGHNT and CDR2 YYREEE come from the germline V gene (reference sequence). This CDR3 has 14 residues. CDR3: CASSLESGTDTQYF. The CDR3 nucleotides read TGTGCCAGCAGCTTGGAATCTGGCACAGATACGCAGTATTTT. Together with reference TRBV5-4 and TRBJ2-3, the CDR3 gives the full variable domain: ETGVTQSPTHLIKTRGQQVTLRCSSQSGHNTVSWYQQALGQGPQFIFQYYREEENGRGNFPPRFSGLQFPNYSSELNVNALELDDSALYLCASSLESGTDTQYFGPGTRLTVL.

This clonotype showed up many times. V usage is TRBV10-3 and J usage is TRBJ2-1; D is undetermined. Trimming left V 0 bases short and J 0 bases short, with 3 bases between. This CDR3 is 14 amino acids long. Germline assignment: CDR1 ENHRY and CDR2 SYGVKD. The CDR3 loop is CAISESTSYNEQFF. The CDR3 coding sequence is TGTGCCATCAGTGAGTCAACCTCCTACAATGAGCAGTTCTTC.

In this sample, this clonotype turned up a few times. The V call is TRBV20-1, the J call TRBJ2-3; D gene uncertain. The V gene lost 1 base and the J gene lost 3 bases, with 11 bases spanning the gap. The CDR3 runs 14 residues. In germline, CDR1 is DFQATT, CDR2 SNEGSKA (reference sequence). CDR3 sequence (DNA): TGCAGTGCTAGAGTTTCGATCAGGACAGATACGCAGTATTTT. Translated: CSARVSIRTDTQYF.

The gene calls are TRBV5-1 and TRBJ2-3; TRBD1 might be the D (6 bases). This CDR3 comprises 15 residues. Trimming cost V 0 bases and J 2 bases, with 10 bases left between them. From germline, CDR1 is SGHRS and CDR2 YFSETQ. The CDR3 nucleotides read TGCGCCAGCAGCTTGGGACAGGCCGCCACAGATACGCAGTATTTT. Its protein is CASSLGQAATDTQYF.

This clonotype was seen repeatedly, ten times or more. This chain uses TRBV20-1 with TRBJ1-6, with TRBD1 matching 12 bases. The V segment lost 1 base and the J segment 5 bases; nucleotides outside the gene matches: 3. CDR1 and CDR2 (germline): DFQATT, SNEGSKA (reference sequence). CDR3 length: 16 residues. CDR3 sequence (DNA): TGCAGTGCTAGAGTGGGGACAGGGGGCGATAATTCACCCCTCCACTTT. It yields the protein CSARVGTGGDNSPLHF.

In this sample, this clonotype turned up a few times. V gene TRBV18 combines with J gene TRBJ1-1; D is ambiguous. V dropped 2 bases and J dropped 6 bases, with 19 bases sitting between them. Germline assignment: CDR1 KGHSH and CDR2 LQKENI. CDR3 length: 16 amino acids. The CDR3 bases are TGTGCCAGCTCACCAGGGATTTACGGCGGCCGGGCTGAAGCTTTCTTT. This codes for CASSPGIYGGRAEAFF.

This clonotype has more than one count but fewer than ten. The chain couples TRBV4-1 to TRBJ2-2; tentatively, D is TRBD2 (5 bases). Deletions cut 0 bases from V and 1 base from J, with 9 bases between. This CDR3 is 16 amino acids long. Germline assignment: CDR1 MGHRA and CDR2 YSYEKL. The CDR3 coding sequence is TGCGCCAGCAGCCAAGATAGGACTGTGAACACCGGGGAGCTGTTTTTT. Encoded protein: CASSQDRTVNTGELFF.

This clonotype was counted a few times. The V call is TRBV5-1, the J call TRBJ2-3, with D hard to call. The germline V and J ends were trimmed by 2 bases and 0 bases, with 7 bases remaining between them. CDR1 and CDR2 (germline): SGHRS, YFSETQ. The CDR3 spans 14 residues. The CDR3 reads CASSFTGSTDTQYF. As DNA, the CDR3 is TGCGCCAGCAGCTTTACCGGGAGCACAGATACGCAGTATTTT.

Comments on this clonotype: A much larger clone differs by one base, so this may be a read error. V and J are TRBV7-6 and TRBJ2-2, with a weak D call TRBD2 (5 bases). Trimming took 6 bases from V and 7 from J, leaving 15 bases between them. From germline, CDR1 is SGHVS and CDR2 FNYEAQ. CDR3 length equals 14 residues. The CDR3 region has the DNA TGTGCCAGCAGGTCCCTCGAGGGCGGCGGGGAGCTGTTTTTT. Protein product: CASRSLEGGGELFF. Full variable domain (rest looked up from reference TRBV7-6 and TRBJ2-2): GAGVSQSPRYKVTKRGQDVALRCDPISGHVSLYWYRQALGQGPEFLTYFNYEAQQDKSGLPNDRFSAERPEGSISTLTIQRTEQRDSAMYRCASRSLEGGGELFFGEGSRLTVL.

V usage is TRBV11-2 and J usage is TRBJ2-3; D gene ambiguous. This CDR3 region has 14 residues. In germline, CDR1 is SGHAT, CDR2 FQNNGV. V gave up 1 base and J gave up 6 bases, with 11 bases separating them. The CDR3 DNA reads as TGTGCCAGCAGCTTAGTTCATAGTCCCGATACGCAGTATTTT. Translating it yields CASSLVHSPDTQYF.

The chain combines TRBV6-1 with TRBJ2-7; tentative D call: TRBD1 (5 bases). This CDR3 spans 12 amino acids. CDR1 and CDR2 from the germline V gene are MNHNS and SASEGT. The V end lost 2 bases, the J end lost 6 bases, and 8 bases lay between the germline ends. The CDR3 coding sequence is TGTGCCAGCAGTGAACAGGGCGCCGAGCAGTACTTC. This encodes CASSEQGAEQYF.

V and J are TRBV24-1 and TRBJ2-2; D is perhaps TRBD1 or TRBD2 (6 bases each). The CDR3 runs to 16 residues. Trimming left V 6 bases short and J 4 bases short, with 17 bases between. Germline V CDR1 and CDR2: KGHDR, SFDVKD. The CDR3 coding sequence is TGTGCCACCAGTCCACTACCGGGGGCCAGCACCGGGGAGCTGTTTTTT. It codes for CATSPLPGASTGELFF.

The rearrangement uses TRBV4-1 and TRBJ1-2; D is uncertain. Per the germline V gene, CDR1 is MGHRA and CDR2 is YSYEKL. Trimming took off 4 bases at V and 6 bases at J, with 9 bases between the two ends. CDR3 length: 12 residues. DNA for the CDR3: TGCGCCAGCAGCCGTGGTGGGAATGGCTACACCTTC. Translation: CASSRGGNGYTF.

This clonotype was picked up a small number of times. The chain joins TRBV4-2 to TRBJ1-1; possibly TRBD1 for D (6 bases). V dropped 2 bases and J dropped 3 bases, with 16 bases sitting between them. Germline-derived CDR1 and CDR2 are LGHNA and YNFKEQ. The CDR3 extends over 16 amino acids. Written as DNA, the CDR3 is TGTGCCAGCAGCCAACACCTCGTTCAGGGGCACACTGAAGCTTTCTTT. It is translated as CASSQHLVQGHTEAFF.

V usage is TRBV10-3 and J usage is TRBJ2-3; 8 bases are shared with TRBD1. Germline V gives CDR1 ENHRY, CDR2 SYGVKD. The CDR3 loop spans 16 amino acids. J gave up 2 bases and V 10 bases, and 14 bases lay outside the gene matches. CDR3 in amino acids: CATTGEVGVSTDTQYF. CDR3 nucleotide sequence: TGTGCCACGACAGGGGAGGTGGGGGTTTCCACAGATACGCAGTATTTT.

CDR3 DNA sequence: TGTGCCAGCAAGCGACAGGGGGTAACCGAGCAGTACTTC. It translates to CASKRQGVTEQYF. The rearrangement links TRBV25-1 to TRBJ2-7; TRBD1 aligns across 9 bases. CDR3 length: 13 residues. The trim removed 7 bases at V and 6 bases at J, leaving 7 bases unmatched. Per germline, CDR1 MGHDK and CDR2 SYGVNS.

There are a few counts of this clonotype. This chain connects TRBV6-2 or TRBV6-3 to TRBJ2-1; tentative D call: TRBD2 (5 bases). Trimming took 6 bases from V and 8 from J, leaving 17 bases between them. CDR3 length: 14 residues. Germline CDR1 MNHEY, CDR2 SVGEGT. CDR3 sequence reads: CASRLRTAGDEQFF. Written as DNA, the CDR3 is TGTGCCAGCAGATTAAGGACGGCGGGCGATGAGCAGTTCTTC.

This sequence joins TRBV6-5 and TRBJ2-1; a weak D match, TRBD1 (6 bases). With 6 bases removed from V and 6 bases from J, the gap between germline ends came to 15 bases. Germline V gene data show CDR1 as MNHEY and CDR2 as SVGAGI. The CDR3 contains 14 residues. CDR3 amino acids: CASRDPQGPNEQFF. CDR3 nucleotides: TGTGCCAGCAGGGACCCCCAGGGGCCCAATGAGCAGTTCTTC.

The chain is built from TRBV12-5 and TRBJ1-1; D uncertain. Germline-derived CDR1 and CDR2 are LGHNT and FRNRAP. CDR3 size: 14 residues. Trimming removed 0 bases at V and 7 bases at J, with 12 bases between. The CDR3 coding sequence is TGTGCTAGTGGTTTGGTAGGTCTTGTAGGTGAAGCTTTCTTT. Residues: CASGLVGLVGEAFF.

This clonotype has only a few counts. The chain joins TRBV29-1 to TRBJ1-1; possibly TRBD1 for D (6 bases). Germline V gene sequence: CDR1 SQVTM, CDR2 ANQGSEA. Trimming left V 5 bases short and J 2 bases short, with 9 bases between. This CDR3 is built from 12 residues. CDR3 nucleotides: TGCAGCGTTACACAGGGAAACACTGAAGCTTTCTTT. Amino acids: CSVTQGNTEAFF.

This chain connects TRBV3-1 to TRBJ1-2, with D possibly being TRBD1 (6 bases). From germline, CDR1 is LGHDT and CDR2 YNNKEL (reference sequence). This CDR3 is built from 12 residues. Trimming stripped 2 bases from V and 8 bases from J, with 9 bases between. The CDR3 here is CASSQNREGYTF. CDR3 bases: TGTGCCAGCAGCCAAAACAGGGAGGGCTACACCTTC. Supplemented by reference TRBV3-1 and TRBJ1-2, the full variable domain reads DTAVSQTPKYLVTQMGNDKSIKCEQNLGHDTMYWYKQDSKKFLKIMFSYNNKELIINETVPNRFSPKSPDKAHLNLHINSLELGDSAVYFCASSQNREGYTFGSGTRLTVV.